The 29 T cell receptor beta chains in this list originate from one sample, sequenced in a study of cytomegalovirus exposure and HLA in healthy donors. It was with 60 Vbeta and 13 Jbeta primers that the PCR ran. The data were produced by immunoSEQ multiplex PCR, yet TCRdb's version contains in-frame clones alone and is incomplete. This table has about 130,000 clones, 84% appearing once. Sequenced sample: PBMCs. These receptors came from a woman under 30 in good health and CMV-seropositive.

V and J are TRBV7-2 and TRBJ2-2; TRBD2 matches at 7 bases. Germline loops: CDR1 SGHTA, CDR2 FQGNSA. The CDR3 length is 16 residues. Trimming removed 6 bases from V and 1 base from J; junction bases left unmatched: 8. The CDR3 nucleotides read TGTGCCAGCAGGCGCGAGCCGGGAGGGAACACCGGGGAGCTGTTTTTT. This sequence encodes CASRREPGGNTGELFF.

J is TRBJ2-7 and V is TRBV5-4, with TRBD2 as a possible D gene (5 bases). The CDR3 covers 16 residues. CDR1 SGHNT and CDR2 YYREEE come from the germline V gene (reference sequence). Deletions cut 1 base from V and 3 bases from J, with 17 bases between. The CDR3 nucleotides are TGTGCCAGCAGCTTGAAAGGTGGGAGTCGGATCTACGAGCAGTACTTC. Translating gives CASSLKGGSRIYEQYF.

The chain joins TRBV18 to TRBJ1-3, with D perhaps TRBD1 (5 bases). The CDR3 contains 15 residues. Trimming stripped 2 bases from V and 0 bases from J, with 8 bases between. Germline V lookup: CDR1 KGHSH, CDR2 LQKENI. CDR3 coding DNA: TGTGCCAGCTCACCAGGGGCCCTCTCTGGAAACACCATATATTTT. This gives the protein CASSPGALSGNTIYF.

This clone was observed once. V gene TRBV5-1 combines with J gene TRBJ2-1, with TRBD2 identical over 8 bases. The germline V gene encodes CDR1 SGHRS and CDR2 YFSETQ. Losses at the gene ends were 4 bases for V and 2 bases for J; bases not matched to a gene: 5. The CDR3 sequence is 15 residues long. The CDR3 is CASSLTSGAYNEQFF. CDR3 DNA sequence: TGCGCCAGCAGCCTAACTAGCGGTGCCTACAATGAGCAGTTCTTC. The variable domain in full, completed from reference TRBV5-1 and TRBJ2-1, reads KAGVTQTPRYLIKTRGQQVTLSCSPISGHRSVSWYQQTPGQGLQFLFEYFSETQRNKGNFPGRFSGRQFSNSRSEMNVSTLELGDSALYLCASSLTSGAYNEQFFGPGTRLTVL.

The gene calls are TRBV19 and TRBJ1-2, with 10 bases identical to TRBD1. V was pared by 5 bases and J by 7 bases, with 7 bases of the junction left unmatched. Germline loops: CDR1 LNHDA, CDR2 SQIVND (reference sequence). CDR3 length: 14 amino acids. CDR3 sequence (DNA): TGTGCCAGTAGTGCTCAGACAGGGGGCTCTGGCTACACCTTC. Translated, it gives CASSAQTGGSGYTF.

CDR3 sequence reads: CASSPIRGVQYF. DNA for the CDR3: TGTGCCAGCAGCCCGATAAGGGGCGTGCAGTACTTC. The rearrangement uses TRBV9 and TRBJ2-7; D perhaps matches TRBD1 (5 bases). The CDR3 covers 12 residues. Germline loops: CDR1 SGDLS, CDR2 YYNGEE. The germline V and J ends were trimmed by 4 bases and 9 bases, with 14 bases remaining between them.

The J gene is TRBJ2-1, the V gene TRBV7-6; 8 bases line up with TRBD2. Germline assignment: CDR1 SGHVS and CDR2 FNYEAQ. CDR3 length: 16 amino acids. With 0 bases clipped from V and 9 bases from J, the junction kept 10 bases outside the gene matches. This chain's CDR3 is CASSLAPSGGLPEQFF. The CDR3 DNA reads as TGTGCCAGCAGCTTAGCGCCCAGCGGGGGACTTCCTGAGCAGTTCTTC.

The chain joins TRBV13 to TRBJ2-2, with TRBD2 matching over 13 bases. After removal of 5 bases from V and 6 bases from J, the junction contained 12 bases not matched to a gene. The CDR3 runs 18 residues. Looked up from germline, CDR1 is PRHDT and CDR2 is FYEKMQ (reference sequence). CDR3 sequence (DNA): TGTGCCAGCAGCCCCAATGGGGGGACTAGCGGGGAGGCCGGGGAGCTGTTTTTT. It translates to CASSPNGGTSGEAGELFF.

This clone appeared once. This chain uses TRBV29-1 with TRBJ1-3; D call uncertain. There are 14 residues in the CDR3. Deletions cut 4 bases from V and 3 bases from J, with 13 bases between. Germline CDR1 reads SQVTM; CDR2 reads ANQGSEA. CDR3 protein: CSVGGQMDGNTIYF. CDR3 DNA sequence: TGCAGCGTTGGAGGGCAGATGGATGGAAACACCATATATTTT.

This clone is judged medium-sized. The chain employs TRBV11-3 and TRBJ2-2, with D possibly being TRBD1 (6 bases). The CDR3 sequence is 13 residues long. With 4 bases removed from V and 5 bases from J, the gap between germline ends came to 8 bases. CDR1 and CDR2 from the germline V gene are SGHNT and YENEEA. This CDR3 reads CASSSQGTGELFF. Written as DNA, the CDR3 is TGTGCCAGCAGCTCACAGGGAACCGGGGAGCTGTTTTTT.

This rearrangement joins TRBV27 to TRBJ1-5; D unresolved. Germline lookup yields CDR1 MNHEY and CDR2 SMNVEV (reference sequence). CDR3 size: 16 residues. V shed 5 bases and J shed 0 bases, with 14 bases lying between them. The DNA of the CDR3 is TGTGCCAGCAGTCCCCAGAGCGGGGTTAGCAATCAGCCCCAGCATTTT. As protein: CASSPQSGVSNQPQHF.

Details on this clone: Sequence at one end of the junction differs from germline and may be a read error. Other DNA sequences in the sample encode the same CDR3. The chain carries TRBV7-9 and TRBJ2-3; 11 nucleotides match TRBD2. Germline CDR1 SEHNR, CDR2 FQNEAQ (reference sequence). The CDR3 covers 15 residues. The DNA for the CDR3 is TGTGCTAGCAGCTCTAGCGGGGGGTTCACAGATACGCAGTATTTT. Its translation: CASSSSGGFTDTQYF.

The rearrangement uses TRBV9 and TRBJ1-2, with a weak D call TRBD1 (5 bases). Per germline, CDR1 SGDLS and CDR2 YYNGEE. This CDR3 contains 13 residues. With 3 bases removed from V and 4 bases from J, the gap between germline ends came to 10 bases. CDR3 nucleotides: TGTGCCAGCAGCGCCGGGACTCTCTATGGCTACACCTTC. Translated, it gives CASSAGTLYGYTF.

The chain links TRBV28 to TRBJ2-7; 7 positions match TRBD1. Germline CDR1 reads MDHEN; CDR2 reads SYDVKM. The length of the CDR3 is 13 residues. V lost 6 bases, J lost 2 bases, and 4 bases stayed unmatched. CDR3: CASRRTGTYEQYF. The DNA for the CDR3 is TGTGCCAGCAGAAGGACAGGAACCTACGAGCAGTACTTC.

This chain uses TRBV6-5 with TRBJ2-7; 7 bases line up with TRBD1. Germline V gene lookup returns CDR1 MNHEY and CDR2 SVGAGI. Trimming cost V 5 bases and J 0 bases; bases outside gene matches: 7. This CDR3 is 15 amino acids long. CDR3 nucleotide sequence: TGTGCCAGCAGTGGGTGGGGACAGAGCTCCTACGAGCAGTACTTC. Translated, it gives CASSGWGQSSYEQYF.

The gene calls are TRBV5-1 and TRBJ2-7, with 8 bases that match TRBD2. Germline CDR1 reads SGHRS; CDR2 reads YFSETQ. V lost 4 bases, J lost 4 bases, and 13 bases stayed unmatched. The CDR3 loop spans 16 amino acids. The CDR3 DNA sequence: TGCGCCAGCAGCCCAGGTTTAGCGGGGTTCCAGTACGAGCAGTACTTC. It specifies CASSPGLAGFQYEQYF. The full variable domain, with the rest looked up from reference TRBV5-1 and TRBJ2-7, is KAGVTQTPRYLIKTRGQQVTLSCSPISGHRSVSWYQQTPGQGLQFLFEYFSETQRNKGNFPGRFSGRQFSNSRSEMNVSTLELGDSALYLCASSPGLAGFQYEQYFGPGTRLTVT.

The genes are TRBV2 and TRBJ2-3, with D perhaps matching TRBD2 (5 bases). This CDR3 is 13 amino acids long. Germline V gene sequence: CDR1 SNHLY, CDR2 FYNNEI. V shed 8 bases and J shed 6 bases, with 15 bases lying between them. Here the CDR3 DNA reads TGTGCCAGCGGCCCGAGGGTTAGGGATACGCAGTATTTT. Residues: CASGPRVRDTQYF.

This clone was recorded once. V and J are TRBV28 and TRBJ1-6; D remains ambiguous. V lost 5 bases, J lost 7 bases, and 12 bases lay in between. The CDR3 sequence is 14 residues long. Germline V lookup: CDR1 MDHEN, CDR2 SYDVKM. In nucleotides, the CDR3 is TGTGCCAGCAGTCTACGAGAGAAAAATTCACCCCTCCACTTT. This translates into CASSLREKNSPLHF.

The CDR3 region has the DNA TGTGCCAGCAGCTTAGAGACAGCGTCGTTGAACACTGAAGCTTTCTTT. Residues: CASSLETASLNTEAFF. This sequence joins TRBV7-6 and TRBJ1-1, with a weak D call TRBD1 (5 bases). There are 16 residues in the CDR3. The V and J ends lost 1 base and 0 bases respectively, with 12 bases between them. Looked up from germline, CDR1 is SGHVS and CDR2 is FNYEAQ.

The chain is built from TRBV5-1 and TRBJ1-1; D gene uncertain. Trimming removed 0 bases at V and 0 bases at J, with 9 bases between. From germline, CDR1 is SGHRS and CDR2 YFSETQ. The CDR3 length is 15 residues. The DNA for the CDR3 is TGCGCCAGCAGCTTGGGGGCAGCAATGAACACTGAAGCTTTCTTT. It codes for CASSLGAAMNTEAFF.

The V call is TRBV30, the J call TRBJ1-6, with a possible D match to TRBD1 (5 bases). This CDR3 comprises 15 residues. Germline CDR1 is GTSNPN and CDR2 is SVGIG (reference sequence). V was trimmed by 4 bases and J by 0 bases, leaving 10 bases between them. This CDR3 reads CAWTGTSSYNSPLHF. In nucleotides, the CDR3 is TGTGCCTGGACCGGGACTAGCTCCTATAATTCACCCCTCCACTTT.

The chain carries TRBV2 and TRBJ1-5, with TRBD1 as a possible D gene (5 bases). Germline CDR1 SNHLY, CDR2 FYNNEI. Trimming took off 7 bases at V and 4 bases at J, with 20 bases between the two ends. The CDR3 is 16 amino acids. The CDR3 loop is CASTQGAIRGNQPQHF. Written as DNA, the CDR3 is TGTGCCAGCACGCAAGGCGCAATCCGGGGGAATCAGCCCCAGCATTTT.

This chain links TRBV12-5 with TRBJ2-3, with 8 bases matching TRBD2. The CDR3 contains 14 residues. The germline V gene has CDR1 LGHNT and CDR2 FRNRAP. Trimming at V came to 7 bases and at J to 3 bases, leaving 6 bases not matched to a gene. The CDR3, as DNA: TGTGCTAGTGTCCGGGGGGGAGGGACAGATACGCAGTATTTT. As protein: CASVRGGGTDTQYF.

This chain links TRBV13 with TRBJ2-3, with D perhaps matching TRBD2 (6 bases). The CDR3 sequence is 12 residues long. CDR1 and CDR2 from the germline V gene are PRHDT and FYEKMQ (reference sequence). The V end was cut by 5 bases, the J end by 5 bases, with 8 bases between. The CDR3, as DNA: TGTGCCAGCAGCCAGGGAGGAGATACGCAGTATTTT. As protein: CASSQGGDTQYF. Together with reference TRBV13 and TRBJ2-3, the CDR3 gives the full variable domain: AAGVIQSPRHLIKEKRETATLKCYPIPRHDTVYWYQQGPGQDPQFLISFYEKMQSDKGSIPDRFSAQQFSDYHSELNMSSLELGDSALYFCASSQGGDTQYFGPGTRLTVL.

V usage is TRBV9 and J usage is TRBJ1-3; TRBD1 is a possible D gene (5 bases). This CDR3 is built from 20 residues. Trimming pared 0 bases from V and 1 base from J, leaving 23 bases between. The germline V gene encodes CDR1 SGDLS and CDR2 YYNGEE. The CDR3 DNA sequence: TGTGCCAGCAGCGTAGGGGTCGGCAGGCAAGGGGAAGGATCTGGAAACACCATATATTTT. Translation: CASSVGVGRQGEGSGNTIYF.

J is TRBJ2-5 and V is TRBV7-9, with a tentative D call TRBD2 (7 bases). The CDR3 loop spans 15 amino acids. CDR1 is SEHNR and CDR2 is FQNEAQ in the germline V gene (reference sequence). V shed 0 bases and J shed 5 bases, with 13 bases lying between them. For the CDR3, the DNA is TGTGCCAGCAGCTTAGCGGGGGCGGGGGTGGAGACCCAGTACTTC. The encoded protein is CASSLAGAGVETQYF.

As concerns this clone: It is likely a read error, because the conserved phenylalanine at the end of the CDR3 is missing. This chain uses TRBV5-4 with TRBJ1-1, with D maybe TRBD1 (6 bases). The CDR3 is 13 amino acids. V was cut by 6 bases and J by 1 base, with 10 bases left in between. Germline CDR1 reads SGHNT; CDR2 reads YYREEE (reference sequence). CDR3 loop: CASTPRGNTEAFL. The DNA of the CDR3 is TGTGCCAGCACCCCCAGGGGGAACACTGAAGCTTTCCTT.

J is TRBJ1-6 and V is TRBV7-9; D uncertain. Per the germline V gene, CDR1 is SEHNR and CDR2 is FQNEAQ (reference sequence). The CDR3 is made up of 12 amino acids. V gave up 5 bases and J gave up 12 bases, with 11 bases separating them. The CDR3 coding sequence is TGTGCCAGCAGCCCTCCCACGGGACCCCTCCACTTT. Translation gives CASSPPTGPLHF.

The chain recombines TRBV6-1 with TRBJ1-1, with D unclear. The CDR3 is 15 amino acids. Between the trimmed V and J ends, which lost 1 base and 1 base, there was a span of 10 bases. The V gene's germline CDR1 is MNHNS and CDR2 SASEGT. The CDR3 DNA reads TGTGCCAGCAGTGAAGGCACGAGGTCGAACACTGAAGCTTTCTTT. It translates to CASSEGTRSNTEAFF.